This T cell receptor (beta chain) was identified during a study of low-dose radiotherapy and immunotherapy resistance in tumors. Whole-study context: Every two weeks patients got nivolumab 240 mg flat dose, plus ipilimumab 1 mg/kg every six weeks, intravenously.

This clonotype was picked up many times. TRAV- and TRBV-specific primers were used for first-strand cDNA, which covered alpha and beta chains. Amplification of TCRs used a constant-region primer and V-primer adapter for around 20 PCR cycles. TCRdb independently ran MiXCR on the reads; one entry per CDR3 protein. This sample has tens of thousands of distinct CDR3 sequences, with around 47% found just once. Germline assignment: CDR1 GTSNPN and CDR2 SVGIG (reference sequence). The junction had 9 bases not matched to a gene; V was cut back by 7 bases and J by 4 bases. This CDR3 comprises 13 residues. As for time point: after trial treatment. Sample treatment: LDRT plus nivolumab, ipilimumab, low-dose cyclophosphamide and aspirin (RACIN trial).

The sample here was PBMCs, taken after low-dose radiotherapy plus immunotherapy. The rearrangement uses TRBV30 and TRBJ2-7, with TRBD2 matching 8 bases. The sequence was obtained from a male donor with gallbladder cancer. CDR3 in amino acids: CASLRTSRYEQYF. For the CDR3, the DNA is TGTGCCTCTCTCCGGACTAGCAGATACGAGCAGTACTTC.